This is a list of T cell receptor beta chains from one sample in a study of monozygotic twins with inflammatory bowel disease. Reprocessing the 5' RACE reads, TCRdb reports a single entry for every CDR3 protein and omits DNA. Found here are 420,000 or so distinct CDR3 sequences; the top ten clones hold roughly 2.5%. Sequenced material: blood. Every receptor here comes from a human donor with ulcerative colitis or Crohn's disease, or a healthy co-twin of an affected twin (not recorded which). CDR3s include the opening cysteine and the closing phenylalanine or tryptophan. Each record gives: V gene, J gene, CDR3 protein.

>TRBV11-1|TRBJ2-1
CASSLVSGTGRSYNEQFF
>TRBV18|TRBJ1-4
CASSPSARAGATNEKLFF
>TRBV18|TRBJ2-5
CASSRGFIETQYF
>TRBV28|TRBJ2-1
CASIPSFSGRHNEQFF
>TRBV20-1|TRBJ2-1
CSASSWNDPGNLYNEQFF
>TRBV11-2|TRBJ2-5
CASSYGALQETQYF
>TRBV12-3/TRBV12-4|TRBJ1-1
CASSFDSLNTEAFF
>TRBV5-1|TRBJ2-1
CASSLAGTYNEQFF
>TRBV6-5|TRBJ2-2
CASSRLAGGRLFF
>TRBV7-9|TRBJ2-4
CASSRLAGGPAGNIQYF
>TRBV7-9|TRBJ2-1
CASNGQGRGNEQFF
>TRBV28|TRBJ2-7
CASSPNGQISYEQYF
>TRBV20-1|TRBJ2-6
CSAKSFGTGEIFGANVLTF
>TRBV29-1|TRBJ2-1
CSVASSRGGSEQFF
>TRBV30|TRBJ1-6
CAWRGGQYNSPLHF
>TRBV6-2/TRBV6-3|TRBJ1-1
CASSYAGMNTEAFF
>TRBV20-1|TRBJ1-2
CSARSRALEIIRGYTF
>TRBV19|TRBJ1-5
CASSIDRGNNQPQHF
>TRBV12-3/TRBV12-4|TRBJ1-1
CASSIGTRDNTEAFF
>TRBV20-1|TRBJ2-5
CSARDRIISGGSGETQYF
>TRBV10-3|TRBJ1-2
CAISGRGEDYTF
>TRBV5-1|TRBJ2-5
CASSLLSSQQGETQYF
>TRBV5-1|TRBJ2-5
CASSLAVLAGGETQYF
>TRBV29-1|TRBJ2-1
CSVPRTGGFESSYNEQFF
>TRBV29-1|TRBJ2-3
CSVGPRALDTQYF